This T cell receptor (beta chain) was obtained from a study of cytomegalovirus exposure and HLA in healthy donors. General study points: Later analysis identified a missense DCLRE1C variant that was linked to TCR beta V- and J-gene trimming. Serostatus for CMV was the only available immune exposure information.

PCR used 60 Vbeta primers and 13 Jbeta primers. Some clones are missing from TCRdb's copy, which holds only in-frame ones; the method was immunoSEQ multiplex PCR. The sample lists over 150,000 clones, 70% to 85% occurring once. This clone is a singleton in its sample. The antigen is not known. V was trimmed by 5 bases and J by 2 bases, leaving 20 bases between them. The CDR3 is made up of 17 amino acids. Germline V lookup: CDR1 PRHDT, CDR2 FYEKMQ (reference sequence). Specimen: PBMCs. J is TRBJ2-3 and V is TRBV13, with D uncertain. The receptor's source is a man aged 40-50 years in good health and CMV-seronegative. CDR3 coding DNA: TGTGCCAGCAGCCCTCCCCATACACTATCTAACACAGATACGCAGTATTTT. Its protein product is CASSPPHTLSNTDTQYF.